Listed here is a single TCR beta chain. The V segment lost 7 bases and the J segment 0 bases; nucleotides outside the gene matches: 1. The CDR3 runs 14 residues. CDR1 KGHDR and CDR2 SFDVKD come from the germline V gene. These data originate in a study of blood T cell repertoires in COVID-19. Study-wide background: Samples representing acute and convalescent COVID-19 were sourced from the United States, Italy and Spain.

Seattle researchers signed up patients amid active infection and tracked them longitudinally. Methods used by the authors: Reference gene primers were amplified, and this amplification served to estimate nucleated cell counts. Sequenced by immunoSEQ multiplex PCR; TCRdb stores in-frame clones only, minus some. The DNA was the basis for D and trimming; V, J and clone size are from that table. The sample consists of about 170,000 clones, 86% of them appearing once. The sequenced material came from peripheral blood. This clonotype originated in a woman aged 60-75 years with COVID-19, enrolled during active disease. The gene calls are TRBV24-1 and TRBJ2-2; 7 positions match TRBD2. This CDR3 reads CATRGGANTGELFF. The DNA of the CDR3 is TGTGCCACCAGGGGGGGGGCGAACACCGGGGAGCTGTTTTTT.